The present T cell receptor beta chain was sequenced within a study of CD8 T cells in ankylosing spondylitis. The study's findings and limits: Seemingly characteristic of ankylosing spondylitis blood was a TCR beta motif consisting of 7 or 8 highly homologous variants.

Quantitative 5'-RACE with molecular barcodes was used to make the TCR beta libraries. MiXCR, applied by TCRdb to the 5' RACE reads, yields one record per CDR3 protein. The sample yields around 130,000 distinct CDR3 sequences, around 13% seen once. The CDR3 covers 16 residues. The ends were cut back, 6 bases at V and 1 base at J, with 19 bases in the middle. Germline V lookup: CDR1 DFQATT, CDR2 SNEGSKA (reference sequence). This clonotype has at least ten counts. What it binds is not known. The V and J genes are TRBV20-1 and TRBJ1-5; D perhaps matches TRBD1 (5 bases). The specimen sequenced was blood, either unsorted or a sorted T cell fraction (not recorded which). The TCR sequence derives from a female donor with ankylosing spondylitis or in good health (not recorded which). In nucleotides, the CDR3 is TGCAGTGCCCCATTCAGGGTAAGCGGGAGCAATCAGCCCCAGCATTTT. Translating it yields CSAPFRVSGSNQPQHF.